Presented here are 24 T cell receptor beta chains from one specimen sequenced in a study of cytomegalovirus exposure and HLA in healthy donors. PCR used 60 Vbeta primers and 13 Jbeta primers. TCRdb's table, derived via immunoSEQ multiplex PCR, lists solely in-frame clones and lacks some. The sample table sets out some 120,000 clones. The sample consisted of PBMCs. These receptors originate from a young man in good health and CMV-seronegative.

The rearrangement links TRBV27 to TRBJ2-5; 9 bases are a match to TRBD2. J lost 5 bases, V lost 5 bases, and 9 bases had no gene match. The CDR3 is made up of 15 amino acids. Looked up from germline, CDR1 is MNHEY and CDR2 is SMNVEV (reference sequence). The CDR3 loop is CASSPLRGGRETQYF. DNA for the CDR3: TGTGCCAGCAGTCCCCTGCGGGGGGGCCGGGAGACCCAGTACTTC.

In nucleotides, the CDR3 is TGTGCCAGCAGCTGGGGCAGGGGGCTGGACGAGCAGTACTTC. It translates to CASSWGRGLDEQYF. The V and J genes are TRBV5-6 and TRBJ2-7; 8 bases are shared with TRBD1. The V segment lost 3 bases and the J segment 5 bases; nucleotides outside the gene matches: 7. CDR3 size: 14 residues. Germline loops: CDR1 SGHDT, CDR2 YYEEEE.

The V call is TRBV28, the J call TRBJ2-7; maybe TRBD1 (5 bases). The CDR3 spans 14 residues. The germline CDR1 and CDR2 sequences are MDHEN and SYDVKM. Trimming stripped 7 bases from V and 1 base from J, with 14 bases between. CDR3 sequence reads: CASIKQVPSYEQYF. As DNA, the CDR3 is TGTGCCAGCATTAAACAGGTTCCTTCCTACGAGCAGTACTTC.

This chain joins TRBV9 and TRBJ1-1; 9 bases map to TRBD1. CDR3 size: 16 residues. V was pared by 3 bases and J by 0 bases, with 6 bases of the junction left unmatched. Germline CDR1 and CDR2: SGDLS and YYNGEE. Here the CDR3 reads CASSEGQGWMNTEAFF. The CDR3 bases are TGTGCCAGCAGCGAGGGACAGGGTTGGATGAACACTGAAGCTTTCTTT.

This chain uses TRBV14 with TRBJ1-2, with 10 bases identical to TRBD1. Trimming cost V 6 bases and J 4 bases; bases outside gene matches: 11. Germline V gene sequence: CDR1 SGHDN, CDR2 FVKESK. CDR3 length: 16 amino acids. CDR3 loop: CASSPNRDRGVYGYTF. CDR3 DNA: TGTGCCAGCAGTCCAAACCGGGACAGGGGAGTCTATGGCTACACCTTC.

The chain is built from TRBV19 and TRBJ2-5; D ambiguous. Trimming took off 5 bases at V and 4 bases at J, with 11 bases between the two ends. This CDR3 contains 13 residues. In germline, CDR1 is LNHDA, CDR2 SQIVND (reference sequence). In DNA form, the CDR3 reads TGTGCCAGTAGTCCTCGTGGGCGAGAGACCCAGTACTTC. Translating gives CASSPRGRETQYF.

The chain employs TRBV10-3 and TRBJ1-2; the D is unclear. V was trimmed by 2 bases and J by 6 bases, leaving 4 bases between them. CDR1 is ENHRY, CDR2 SYGVKD, per germline. The CDR3 is 11 amino acids. The CDR3: CAISETDGYTF. The CDR3, as DNA: TGTGCCATCAGTGAGACTGATGGCTACACCTTC.

Judged by frequency, this clone is medium-sized. The chain is built from TRBV10-1 and TRBJ1-1; D uncertain. The CDR3 loop spans 14 amino acids. V was shortened by 4 bases and J by 0 bases, with 9 bases between the two germline ends. Germline V gene lookup returns CDR1 WNHNN and CDR2 SYGVQD (reference sequence). The CDR3 region is CASSVRTVNTEAFF. The DNA for the CDR3 is TGCGCCAGCAGTGTCCGGACTGTGAACACTGAAGCTTTCTTT.

J is TRBJ2-2 and V is TRBV19; 7 nucleotides match TRBD1. Germline values: CDR1 LNHDA, CDR2 SQIVND (reference sequence). This CDR3 is 13 amino acids long. V gave up 6 bases and J gave up 6 bases; unmatched junction bases: 4. The CDR3 sequence is CASSHTGAGELFF. CDR3 DNA sequence: TGTGCCAGTAGCCATACAGGGGCCGGGGAGCTGTTTTTT. Using reference TRBV19 and TRBJ2-2 for the parts outside the CDR3, the full variable domain is DGGITQSPKYLFRKEGQNVTLSCEQNLNHDAMYWYRQDPGQGLRLIYYSQIVNDFQKGDIAEGYSVSREKKESFPLTVTSAQKNPTAFYLCASSHTGAGELFFGEGSRLTVL.

The chain employs TRBV29-1 and TRBJ2-5, with D maybe TRBD2 (6 bases). CDR1 is SQVTM, CDR2 ANQGSEA, per germline. The V and J ends lost 6 bases and 3 bases respectively, with 20 bases between them. This CDR3 is 15 amino acids long. The CDR3 loop reads CSVAAGTGSKETQYF. CDR3 coding DNA: TGCAGCGTCGCGGCGGGCACCGGGAGCAAAGAGACCCAGTACTTC.

The chain recombines TRBV6-5 with TRBJ1-2; no firm D call. The germline V gene encodes CDR1 MNHEY and CDR2 SVGAGI. The CDR3 runs to 12 residues. The germline V and J ends were trimmed by 3 bases and 7 bases, with 9 bases remaining between them. In nucleotides, the CDR3 is TGTGCCAGCAGTTATCCCGGACTTGGCTACACCTTC. Protein sequence: CASSYPGLGYTF.

The chain employs TRBV30 and TRBJ1-5, with D unclear. The CDR3 is 13 amino acids. From germline, CDR1 is GTSNPN and CDR2 SVGIG (reference sequence). V lost 1 base and J 7 bases, leaving 11 bases between the germline ends. DNA of the CDR3: TGTGCCTGGAGTGCCGGGGTTGGACAGCCCCAGCATTTT. Its protein product is CAWSAGVGQPQHF. The full variable domain, rest sourced from reference TRBV30 and TRBJ1-5, is SQTIHQWPATLVQPVGSPLSLECTVEGTSNPNLYWYRQAAGRGLQLLFYSVGIGQISSEVPQNLSASRPQDRQFILSSKKLLLSDSGFYLCAWSAGVGQPQHFGDGTRLSIL.

The CDR3, as DNA: TGTGCCAGTAGTCGGGGGACTAGGATGGGAAATGAGCAGTTCTTC. Translated: CASSRGTRMGNEQFF. The chain combines TRBV19 with TRBJ2-1; the match to TRBD2 covers 8 bases. Looked up from germline, CDR1 is LNHDA and CDR2 is SQIVND (reference sequence). Trimming cost V 5 bases and J 7 bases; bases outside gene matches: 10. The CDR3 sequence is 15 residues long.

The rearrangement uses TRBV4-1 and TRBJ1-2; 7 nucleotides line up with TRBD1. V lost 0 bases to trimming and J lost 8 bases; unmatched junction nucleotides: 9. CDR1 and CDR2 (germline): MGHRA, YSYEKL. This CDR3 has 15 amino acids. The CDR3 is CASSQEGQPRRGYTF. The CDR3 nucleotides are TGCGCCAGCAGCCAAGAGGGACAGCCGAGAAGGGGCTACACCTTC.

V gene TRBV15 combines with J gene TRBJ2-7, with 15 bases identical to TRBD2. The length of the CDR3 is 19 residues. Per germline, CDR1 LNHNV and CDR2 YYDKDF (reference sequence). V shed 0 bases and J 5 bases; nucleotides not matched to a gene: 11. The CDR3 spells CATSRDPSGTSGRLNEQYF. The CDR3 DNA reads TGTGCCACCAGCAGAGATCCCTCCGGGACTAGCGGGAGGCTCAACGAGCAGTACTTC.

The chain is built from TRBV11-2 and TRBJ1-2; tentatively, D is TRBD1 (6 bases). The V gene lost 3 bases and the J gene lost 4 bases, with 9 bases spanning the gap. Per germline, CDR1 SGHAT and CDR2 FQNNGV. The CDR3 has 13 residues. The CDR3 here is CASSLGQGYGYTF. The DNA for the CDR3 is TGTGCCAGCAGCTTGGGACAAGGCTATGGCTACACCTTC.

The chain carries TRBV9 and TRBJ2-7, with a weak D call TRBD1 (5 bases). The CDR3 is 15 amino acids. Germline V gene data show CDR1 as SGDLS and CDR2 as YYNGEE. V lost 0 bases and J lost 7, with 17 bases in between. CDR3 nucleotide sequence: TGTGCCAGCAGCGTAGAGGTAGGGGCCGCGAGAGAGCAGTACTTC. Protein: CASSVEVGAAREQYF.

The rearrangement joins TRBV2 to TRBJ1-2; D unresolved. Germline V lookup: CDR1 SNHLY, CDR2 FYNNEI. V was cut by 1 base and J by 7 bases, with 7 bases left in between. The CDR3 runs 12 residues. The CDR3 here is CASSEVPIGYTF. CDR3 sequence (DNA): TGTGCCAGCAGTGAAGTGCCTATTGGCTACACCTTC.

Note on this clone: Other DNA sequences in this sample translate to the same CDR3. V is TRBV28 and J is TRBJ2-1; D possibly corresponds to TRBD1 (6 bases). Trimming pared 2 bases from V and 4 bases from J, leaving 6 bases between. The CDR3 runs 13 residues. Per the germline V gene, CDR1 is MDHEN and CDR2 is SYDVKM. The CDR3 nucleotides read TGTGCCAGCAGTTTAGGACAGTACAATGAGCAGTTCTTC. Translation: CASSLGQYNEQFF.

V gene TRBV13 combines with J gene TRBJ1-5; the D gene is possibly TRBD1 (5 bases). The CDR3 covers 15 residues. From germline, CDR1 is PRHDT and CDR2 FYEKMQ (reference sequence). V was clipped by 4 bases and J by 2 bases, with 12 bases between them. The CDR3 loop is CASSYGRGRNQPQHF. CDR3 in DNA: TGTGCCAGCAGCTATGGGAGGGGCCGCAATCAGCCCCAGCATTTT.

The genes are TRBV27 and TRBJ1-5; the match to TRBD1 covers 12 bases. V shed 6 bases and J 5 bases; nucleotides not matched to a gene: 5. The CDR3 totals 15 residues. Per germline, CDR1 MNHEY and CDR2 SMNVEV (reference sequence). The CDR3 loop reads CASRLGTGGDQPQHF. The CDR3 nucleotides are TGTGCCAGCAGGCTAGGGACAGGGGGCGATCAGCCCCAGCATTTT.

A note on this clone: Lacking the conserved final phenylalanine or tryptophan, this CDR3 likely reflects a read error. The chain couples TRBV25-1 to TRBJ2-3, with D perhaps TRBD2 (5 bases). CDR1 and CDR2 from the germline V gene are MGHDK and SYGVNS. Trimming cost V 9 bases and J 2 bases, with 12 bases left between them. This CDR3 spans 13 amino acids. This CDR3 reads CASSKAVTDTQYS. CDR3 bases: TGTGCCAGTAGTAAAGCGGTCACAGATACGCAGTATTCT.

The rearrangement joins TRBV30 to TRBJ2-7, with TRBD1 identical over 11 bases. This CDR3 spans 16 amino acids. CDR1 and CDR2 (germline): GTSNPN, SVGIG (reference sequence). V trimming: 4 bases; J trimming: 10 bases; junction bases outside the gene matches: 18. DNA for the CDR3: TGTGCCTGGAATAGAGACCCGGGACAGGGGGGACATCTACAGTACTTC. Amino acid sequence: CAWNRDPGQGGHLQYF.

This rearrangement joins TRBV10-1 to TRBJ2-3, with 8 positions matching TRBD2. With V trimmed by 2 bases and J by 3 bases, 10 bases remained unmatched. The CDR3 covers 17 residues. Germline V lookup: CDR1 WNHNN, CDR2 SYGVQD (reference sequence). In DNA, the CDR3 is TGCGCCAGCAGTGAGGGGGGAGCGGGAGTGAGGACAGATACGCAGTATTTT. Its translation: CASSEGGAGVRTDTQYF.